A single sample is the source of the 5 T cell receptor beta chains below, sequenced in a study of blood T cell repertoires in COVID-19. TCRdb's table, derived via immunoSEQ multiplex PCR, lists solely in-frame clones and lacks some. The profile shows roughly 200,000 clones, about 83% of them singletons. Source material: peripheral blood. These receptors all stem from a man aged 35-49 years with active or convalescent COVID-19.

This chain joins TRBV7-3 and TRBJ2-1; TRBD2 aligns across 12 bases. CDR1 is SGHTA and CDR2 is FQGTGA in the germline V gene. The CDR3 has 17 residues. The J segment lost 6 bases and the V segment lost 0 bases, leaving 6 bases of the junction unmatched. The CDR3 sequence: CASSLTPTSGRPNEQFF. The CDR3 DNA is TGTGCCAGCAGCTTAACCCCGACTAGCGGGAGACCCAATGAGCAGTTCTTC.

V gene TRBV7-9 combines with J gene TRBJ2-1; the match to TRBD2 covers 7 bases. Trimming took 3 bases from V and 7 from J; bases not matched to a gene: 9. CDR3 length: 15 residues. Germline loops: CDR1 SEHNR, CDR2 FQNEAQ (reference sequence). The chain's CDR3 is CASSFPGLNLNEQFF. CDR3 nucleotides: TGTGCCAGCAGCTTTCCGGGACTAAACTTGAATGAGCAGTTCTTC.

The chain links TRBV4-1 to TRBJ1-1, with TRBD1 identical over 7 bases. The CDR3 spans 14 residues. After removal of 3 bases from V and 4 bases from J, the junction contained 5 bases not matched to a gene. Germline V CDR1 and CDR2: MGHRA, YSYEKL. This chain's CDR3 is CASSHVQGITEAFF. The CDR3 DNA reads as TGCGCCAGCAGCCATGTACAGGGGATCACTGAAGCTTTCTTT.

V is TRBV5-4 and J is TRBJ1-2; TRBD1 aligns across 7 bases. The V gene end was trimmed by 5 bases and the J gene end by 3 bases; junction bases not matched to a gene: 7. The CDR3 loop spans 14 amino acids. Germline-derived CDR1 and CDR2 are SGHNT and YYREEE (reference sequence). In DNA, the CDR3 is TGTGCCAGCAGTTTTACAGGGGCTGACTATGGCTACACCTTC. Translating gives CASSFTGADYGYTF.

V and J are TRBV18 and TRBJ1-5; D is possibly TRBD1 (5 bases). This CDR3 has 12 amino acids. Germline V gene lookup returns CDR1 KGHSH and CDR2 LQKENI. Trimming took off 2 bases at V and 9 bases at J, with 8 bases between the two ends. CDR3 sequence (DNA): TGTGCCAGCTCACCAGGGGGAGGGCCCCAGCATTTT. It is translated as CASSPGGGPQHF.